This TCR beta chain appears in the sequencing data of a study of shared clonotypes between healthy human individuals. Points on this clone: This sample includes further DNA sequences coding for the same CDR3.

This table comes from immunoSEQ multiplex PCR, and its TCRdb copy is limited to in-frame clones, with some not included. The sample contains 2,100,000 or so clones, approximately 96% of which appear only once. The CDR3 is 15 amino acids. V was clipped by 0 bases and J by 4 bases; unmatched bases: 2. The germline gives CDR1 SEHNR, CDR2 FQNEAQ (reference sequence). The specimen sequenced was naive CD4+ T cells sorted from blood. Described subset: CD45RA+ positively selected. The receptor was derived from a man between 18 and 29 years old in good health. The genes are TRBV7-9 and TRBJ1-3, with TRBD1 matching 8 bases. For the CDR3, the DNA is TGTGCCAGCAGCTTAGCCAGGGGGCTCGGAAACACCATATATTTT. Amino acid sequence: CASSLARGLGNTIYF.